This T cell receptor (beta chain) was observed in a study of blood T cell repertoires in COVID-19 (TCRdb year 2020). With respect to the entire study: The collaborator samples originated in the United States, Italy and Spain and spanned the acute and convalescent phases of COVID-19. The prospective study material was composed of cDNA or gDNA derived from T cells, B-cell-depleted T cells, or PBMCs. The dataset comprised deeply sampled blood TCRbeta repertoires from subjects exposed to, actively infected with, or recovered from COVID-19. The repertoires were made available in a free public database intended to serve as a resource for research on the immune response to SARS-CoV-2. Samples were obtained from the ongoing ImmuneRACE study (first 160 participants) and from about 1,300 subjects provided by 6 global collaborators. Nearly every sample came with metadata listing a de-identified subject ID, COVID-19 status, age in years and sex. HLA class I and class II types, where available, came from metadata supplied by the sample provider rather than from assay-based typing.

The collaborating institutions used their own protocols to collect whole blood in K2EDTA tubes. For TCRbeta analysis, collaborators shipped samples in one of three forms: frozen whole blood, isolated PBMCs, or DNA extracted from either of those sample types. In regard to this clone: Its antigen remains unidentified. No base-level quality is on record; no much larger clone is a single base apart.

For CDR1 and CDR2, the germline V gene lists SGHRS and YFSETQ. Its CDR3 holds 15 amino acids, cysteine through phenylalanine. The CDR3 DNA has 45 bases and is translated from base 1. Trimming costs V 4 bases and J 7 bases, and their ends lie 18 bases apart. The immunoSEQ Assay, a bias-controlled multiplex PCR, was used to amplify TCRbeta CDR3 regions from genomic DNA. The study's processing was this. The number of nucleated cells in each sample was estimated from the amplification of reference gene primers within the assay. To quantify the absolute abundance of each unique TCRbeta CDR3 rearrangement, sequence reads were collapsed and filtered. For each sample, productive Simpson clonality was calculated as the square root of Simpson's diversity index across productive rearrangements. Held by TCRdb, this immuneACCESS table contains in-frame sequences only and omits some clones. Under half of the omission traces to an unresolved V gene where checked; the cause of the rest is unknown. V and J calls and clone size come straight from that table; D and trimming were deduced from the DNA. This sample lists 200,000 to 250,000 clones; roughly 80% were detected once. In total, the top ten clones hold under 5.5% of the sample.

Here is what the overall study found, with its caveats: How much clinical and demographic metadata was included differed by source and by participant, and the metadata was provided uncurated.

Here the chain combines TRBV5-1 and TRBJ2-1; the D gene is perhaps TRBD2, from 7 matching bases. The sample consisted of peripheral blood. This clonotype was obtained from a woman over 75 with active or convalescent COVID-19. Here is the DNA: TGCGCCAGCAGCGAAGGGGGGGCCGGGGGTAATGAGCAGTTCTTC. Translated, it reads CASSEGGAGGNEQFF.